This T cell receptor beta chain was sequenced for a study of cytomegalovirus exposure and HLA in healthy donors. Germline V gene sequence: CDR1 SGHRS, CDR2 YFSETQ. CDR3 length: 16 amino acids. Trimming took 3 bases from V and 2 from J; bases not matched to a gene: 7. This PCR relied on a set of 60 Vbeta primers and 13 Jbeta primers. Sequencing used immunoSEQ multiplex PCR; TCRdb keeps in-frame clones, though not all of them. Here the sample spans approximately 150,000 clones, approximately 88% being singletons. Sequencing was carried out using PBMCs. The receptor was derived from a woman between 25 and 40 years old in good health and CMV-seronegative. V and J are TRBV5-1 and TRBJ2-3; 9 bases are a match to TRBD2. CDR3 loop: CASSSISGSPTDTQYF. CDR3 nucleotides: TGCGCCAGCAGCTCAATTAGCGGGAGCCCCACAGATACGCAGTATTTT.